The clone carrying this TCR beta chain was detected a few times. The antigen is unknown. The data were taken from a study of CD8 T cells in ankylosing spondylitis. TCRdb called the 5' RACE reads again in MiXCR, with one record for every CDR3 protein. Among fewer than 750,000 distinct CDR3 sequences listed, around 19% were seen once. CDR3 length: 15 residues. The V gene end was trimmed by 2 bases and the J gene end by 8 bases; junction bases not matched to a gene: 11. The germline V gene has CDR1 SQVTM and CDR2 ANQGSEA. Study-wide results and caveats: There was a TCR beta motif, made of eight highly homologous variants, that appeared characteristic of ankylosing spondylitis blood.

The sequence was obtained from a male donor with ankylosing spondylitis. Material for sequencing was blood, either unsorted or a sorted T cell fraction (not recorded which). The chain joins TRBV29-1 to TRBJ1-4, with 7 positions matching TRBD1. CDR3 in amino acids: CSVERWGQQDEKLFF. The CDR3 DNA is TGCAGCGTTGAAAGGTGGGGACAGCAGGACGAAAAACTGTTTTTT.